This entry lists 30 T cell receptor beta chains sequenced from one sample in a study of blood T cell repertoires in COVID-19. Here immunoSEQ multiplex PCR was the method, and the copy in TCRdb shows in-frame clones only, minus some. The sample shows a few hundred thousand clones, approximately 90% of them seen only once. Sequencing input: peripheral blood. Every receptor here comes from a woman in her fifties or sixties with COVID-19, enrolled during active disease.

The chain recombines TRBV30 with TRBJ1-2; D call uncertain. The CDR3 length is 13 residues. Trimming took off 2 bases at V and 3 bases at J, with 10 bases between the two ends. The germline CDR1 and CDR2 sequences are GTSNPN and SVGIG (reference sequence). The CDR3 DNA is TGTGCCTGGAGTTCCGGCGGGGACTATGGCTACACCTTC. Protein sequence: CAWSSGGDYGYTF.

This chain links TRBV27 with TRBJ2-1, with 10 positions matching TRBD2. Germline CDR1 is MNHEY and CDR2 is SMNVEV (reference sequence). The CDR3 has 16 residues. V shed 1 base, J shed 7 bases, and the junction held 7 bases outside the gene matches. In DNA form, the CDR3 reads TGTGCCAGCAGTTTATGGCGCAGCGGGAGGGTGAATGAGCAGTTCTTC. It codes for CASSLWRSGRVNEQFF.

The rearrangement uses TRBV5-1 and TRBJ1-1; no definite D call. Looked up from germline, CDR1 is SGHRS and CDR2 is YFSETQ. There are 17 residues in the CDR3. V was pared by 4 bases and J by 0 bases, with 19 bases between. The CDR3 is CASSATVRMSLNTEAFF. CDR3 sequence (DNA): TGCGCCAGCAGCGCGACTGTACGGATGAGTCTGAACACTGAAGCTTTCTTT.

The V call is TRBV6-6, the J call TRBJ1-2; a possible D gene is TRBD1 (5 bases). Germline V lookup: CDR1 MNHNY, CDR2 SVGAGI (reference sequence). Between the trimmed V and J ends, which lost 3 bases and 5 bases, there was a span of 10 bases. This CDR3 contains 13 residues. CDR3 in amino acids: CASSYGKGYGYTF. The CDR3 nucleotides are TGTGCCAGCAGTTATGGCAAGGGGTATGGCTACACCTTC.

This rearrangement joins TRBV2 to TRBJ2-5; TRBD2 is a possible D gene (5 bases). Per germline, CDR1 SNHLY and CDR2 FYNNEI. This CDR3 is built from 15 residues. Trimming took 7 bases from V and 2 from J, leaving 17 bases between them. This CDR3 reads CASNDPVTGQETQYF. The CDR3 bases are TGTGCCAGCAACGATCCTGTAACGGGGCAAGAGACCCAGTACTTC.

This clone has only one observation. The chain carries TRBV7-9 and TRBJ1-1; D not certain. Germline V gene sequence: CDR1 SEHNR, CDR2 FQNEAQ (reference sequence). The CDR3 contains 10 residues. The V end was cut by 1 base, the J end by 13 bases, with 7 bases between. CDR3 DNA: TGTGCCAGCAGCTTAGTCAGTGGTTTCTTT. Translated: CASSLVSGFF.

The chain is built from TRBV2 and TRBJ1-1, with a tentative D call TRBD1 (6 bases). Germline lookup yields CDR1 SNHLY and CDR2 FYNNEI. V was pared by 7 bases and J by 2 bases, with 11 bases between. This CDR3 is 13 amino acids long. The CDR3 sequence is CASNRELNTEAFF. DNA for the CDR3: TGTGCCAGCAACAGGGAATTAAACACTGAAGCTTTCTTT.

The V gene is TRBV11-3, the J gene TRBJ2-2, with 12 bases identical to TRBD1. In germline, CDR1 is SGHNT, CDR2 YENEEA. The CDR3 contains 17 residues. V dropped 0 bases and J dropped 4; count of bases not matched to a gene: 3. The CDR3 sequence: CASSLDGTGGVTGELFF. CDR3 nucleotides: TGTGCCAGCAGCTTAGATGGGACAGGGGGCGTCACCGGGGAGCTGTTTTTT.

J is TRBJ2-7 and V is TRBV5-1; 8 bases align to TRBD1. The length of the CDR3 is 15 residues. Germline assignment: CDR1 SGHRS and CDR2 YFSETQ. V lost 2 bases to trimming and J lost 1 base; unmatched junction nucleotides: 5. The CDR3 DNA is TGCGCCAGCAGCTTCGCACAGGGGGTTTCCTACGAGCAGTACTTC. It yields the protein CASSFAQGVSYEQYF.

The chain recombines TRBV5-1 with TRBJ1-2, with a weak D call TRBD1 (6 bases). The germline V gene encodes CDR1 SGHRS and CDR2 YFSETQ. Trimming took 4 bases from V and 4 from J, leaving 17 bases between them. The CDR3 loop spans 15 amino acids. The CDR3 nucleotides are TGCGCCAGCAGCCATGTTAGGGGGTCCAGCTATGGCTACACCTTC. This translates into CASSHVRGSSYGYTF.

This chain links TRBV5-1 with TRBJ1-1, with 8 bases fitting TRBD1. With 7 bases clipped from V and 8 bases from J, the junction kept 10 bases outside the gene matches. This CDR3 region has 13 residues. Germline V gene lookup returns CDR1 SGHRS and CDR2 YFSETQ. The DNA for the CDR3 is TGCGCCAGCCGTGCAGGGGGCTATGGAGAAGCTTTCTTT. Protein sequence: CASRAGGYGEAFF.

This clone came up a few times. The CDR3 nucleotides are TGTGCCTGGAGTATCTTAGTCACCGGGGAGCTGTTTTTT. Its translation: CAWSILVTGELFF. The chain employs TRBV30 and TRBJ2-2; D remains ambiguous. The CDR3 is 13 amino acids. Germline assignment: CDR1 GTSNPN and CDR2 SVGIG (reference sequence). Trimming left V 2 bases short and J 4 bases short, with 8 bases between.

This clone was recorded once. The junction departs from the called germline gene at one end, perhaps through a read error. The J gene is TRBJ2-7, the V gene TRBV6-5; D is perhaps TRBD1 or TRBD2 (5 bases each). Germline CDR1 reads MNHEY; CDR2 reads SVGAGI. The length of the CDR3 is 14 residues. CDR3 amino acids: CASSDSGLAYEQYF. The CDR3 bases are TGTGCCAGCAGTGACTCGGGGCTAGCCTACGAGCAGTACTTC.

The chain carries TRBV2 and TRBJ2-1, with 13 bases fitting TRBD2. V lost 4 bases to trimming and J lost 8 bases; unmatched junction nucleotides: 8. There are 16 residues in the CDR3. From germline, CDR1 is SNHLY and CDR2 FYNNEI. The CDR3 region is CASSAGLAGVEDEQFF. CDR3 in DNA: TGTGCCAGCAGTGCCGGACTAGCGGGAGTTGAGGATGAGCAGTTCTTC.

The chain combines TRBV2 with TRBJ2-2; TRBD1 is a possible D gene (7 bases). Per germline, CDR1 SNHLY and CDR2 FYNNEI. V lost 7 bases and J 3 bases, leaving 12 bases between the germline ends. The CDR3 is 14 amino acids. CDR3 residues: CASKARGDTGELFF. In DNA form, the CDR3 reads TGTGCCAGCAAGGCCAGGGGGGACACCGGGGAGCTGTTTTTT.

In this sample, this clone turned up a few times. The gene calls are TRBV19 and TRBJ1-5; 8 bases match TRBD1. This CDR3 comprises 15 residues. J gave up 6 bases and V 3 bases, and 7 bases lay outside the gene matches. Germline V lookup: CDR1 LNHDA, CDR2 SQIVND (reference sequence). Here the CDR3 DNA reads TGTGCCAGTAGTATGCCGGACAGGGCCCTTCAGCCCCAGCATTTT. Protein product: CASSMPDRALQPQHF. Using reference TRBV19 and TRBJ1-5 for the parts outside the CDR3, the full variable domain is DGGITQSPKYLFRKEGQNVTLSCEQNLNHDAMYWYRQDPGQGLRLIYYSQIVNDFQKGDIAEGYSVSREKKESFPLTVTSAQKNPTAFYLCASSMPDRALQPQHFGDGTRLSIL.

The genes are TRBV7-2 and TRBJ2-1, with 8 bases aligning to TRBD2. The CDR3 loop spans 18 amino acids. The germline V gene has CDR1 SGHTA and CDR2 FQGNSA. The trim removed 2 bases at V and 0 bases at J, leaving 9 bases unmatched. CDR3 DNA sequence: TGTGCCAGCAGCTTATCGGGCCTAGCGGGTGCCTCCTACAATGAGCAGTTCTTC. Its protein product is CASSLSGLAGASYNEQFF.

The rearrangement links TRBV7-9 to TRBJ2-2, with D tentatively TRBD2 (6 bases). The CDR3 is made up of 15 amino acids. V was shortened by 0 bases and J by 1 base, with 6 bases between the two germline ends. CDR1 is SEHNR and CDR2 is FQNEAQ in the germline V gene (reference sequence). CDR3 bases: TGTGCCAGCAGCTTAGCGGGGGGGAACACCGGGGAGCTGTTTTTT. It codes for CASSLAGGNTGELFF.

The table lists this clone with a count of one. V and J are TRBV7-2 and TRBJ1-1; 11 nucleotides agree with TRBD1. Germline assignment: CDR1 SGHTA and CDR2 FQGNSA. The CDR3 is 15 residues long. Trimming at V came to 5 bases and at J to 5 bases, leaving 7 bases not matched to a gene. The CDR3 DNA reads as TGTGCCAGCAGCCCGCAGGGGACAGGGGGGACTGAAGCTTTCTTT. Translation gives CASSPQGTGGTEAFF. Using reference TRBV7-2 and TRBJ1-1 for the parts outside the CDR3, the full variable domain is GAGVSQSPSNKVTEKGKDVELRCDPISGHTALYWYRQSLGQGLEFLIYFQGNSAPDKSGLPSDRFSAERTGGSVSTLTIQRTQQEDSAVYLCASSPQGTGGTEAFFGQGTRLTVV.

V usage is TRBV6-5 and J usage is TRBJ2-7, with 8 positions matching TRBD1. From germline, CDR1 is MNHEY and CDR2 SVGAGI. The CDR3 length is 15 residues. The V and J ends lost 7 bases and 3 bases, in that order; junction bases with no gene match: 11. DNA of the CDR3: TGTGCCAGCACTTTCATCGGGACAGGAGACTACGAGCAGTACTTC. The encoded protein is CASTFIGTGDYEQYF.

The CDR3 protein is CASSLVRGLGANVLTF. The CDR3 region has the DNA TGTGCCAGCAGCTTAGTCAGGGGGCTGGGGGCCAACGTCCTGACTTTC. The chain employs TRBV7-8 and TRBJ2-6, with 8 bases that match TRBD1. Germline V lookup: CDR1 SGHVS, CDR2 FQNEAQ. Germline trimming cut 1 base from V and 4 bases from J; bases unmatched to any gene: 3. The CDR3 extends over 16 amino acids.

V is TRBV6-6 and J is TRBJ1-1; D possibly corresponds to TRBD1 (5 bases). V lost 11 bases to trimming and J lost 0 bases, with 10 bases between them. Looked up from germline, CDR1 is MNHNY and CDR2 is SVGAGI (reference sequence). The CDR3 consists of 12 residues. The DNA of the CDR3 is TGTGCCGTTTGGGGCATGAACACTGAAGCTTTCTTT. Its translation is CAVWGMNTEAFF.

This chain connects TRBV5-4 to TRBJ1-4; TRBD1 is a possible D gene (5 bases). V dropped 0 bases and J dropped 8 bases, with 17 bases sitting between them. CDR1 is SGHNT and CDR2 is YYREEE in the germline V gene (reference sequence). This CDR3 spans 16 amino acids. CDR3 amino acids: CASSLVLAGLREKLFF. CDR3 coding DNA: TGTGCCAGCAGCTTGGTGCTGGCAGGGCTAAGGGAAAAACTGTTTTTT.

The CDR3 DNA reads TGTGCCTGGAGTGGGGACAGCTCTGGGGCCAACGTCCTGACTTTC. Its protein is CAWSGDSSGANVLTF. The chain employs TRBV30 and TRBJ2-6; 7 nucleotides align to TRBD1. Germline CDR1 GTSNPN, CDR2 SVGIG (reference sequence). Germline trimming cut 1 base from V and 0 bases from J; bases unmatched to any gene: 0. The CDR3 is 15 residues long.

The CDR3, as DNA: TGTGCCAGCAGCTTGGAGATCGGGGGAGGGGGGACCCAGTACTTC. It specifies CASSLEIGGGGTQYF. The V and J genes are TRBV7-9 and TRBJ2-5; TRBD2 might be the D (7 bases). V lost 3 bases and J lost 7, with 18 bases in between. The CDR3 has 15 residues. Germline CDR1 is SEHNR and CDR2 is FQNEAQ (reference sequence).

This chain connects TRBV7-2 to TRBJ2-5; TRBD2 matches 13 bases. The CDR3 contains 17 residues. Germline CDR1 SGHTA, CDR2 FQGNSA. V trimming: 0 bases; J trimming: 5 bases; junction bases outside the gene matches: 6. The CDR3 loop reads CASSLATSGRARETQYF. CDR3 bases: TGTGCCAGCAGCTTAGCTACTAGCGGGAGGGCCCGGGAGACCCAGTACTTC.

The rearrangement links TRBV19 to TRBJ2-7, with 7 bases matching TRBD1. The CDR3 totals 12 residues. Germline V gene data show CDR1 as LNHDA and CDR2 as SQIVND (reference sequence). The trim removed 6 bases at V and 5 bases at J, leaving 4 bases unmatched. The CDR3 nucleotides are TGTGCCAGTAGGGAAAGGGGGCACGAGCAGTACTTC. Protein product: CASRERGHEQYF. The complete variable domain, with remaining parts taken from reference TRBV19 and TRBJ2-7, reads DGGITQSPKYLFRKEGQNVTLSCEQNLNHDAMYWYRQDPGQGLRLIYYSQIVNDFQKGDIAEGYSVSREKKESFPLTVTSAQKNPTAFYLCASRERGHEQYFGPGTRLTVT.

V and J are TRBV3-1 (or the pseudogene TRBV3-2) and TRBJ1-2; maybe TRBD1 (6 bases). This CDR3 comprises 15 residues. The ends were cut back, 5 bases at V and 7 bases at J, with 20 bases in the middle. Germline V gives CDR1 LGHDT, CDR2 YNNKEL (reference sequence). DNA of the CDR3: TGTGCCAGCAGCGCCGGCACAGGGACCCGTGGTGGCTACACCTTC. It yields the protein CASSAGTGTRGGYTF.

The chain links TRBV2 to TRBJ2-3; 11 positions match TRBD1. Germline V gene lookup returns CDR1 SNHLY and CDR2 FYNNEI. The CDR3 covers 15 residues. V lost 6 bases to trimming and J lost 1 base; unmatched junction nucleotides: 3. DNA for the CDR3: TGTGCCAGCAGCGGACAGGGGGCTGGCACAGATACGCAGTATTTT. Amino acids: CASSGQGAGTDTQYF.

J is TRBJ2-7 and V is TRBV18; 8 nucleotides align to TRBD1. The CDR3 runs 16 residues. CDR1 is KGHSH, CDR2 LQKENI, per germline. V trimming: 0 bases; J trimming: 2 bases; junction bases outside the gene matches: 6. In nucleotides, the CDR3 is TGTGCCAGCTCACCACCCTTAGACAGGGGCACCTACGAGCAGTACTTC. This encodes CASSPPLDRGTYEQYF.